Described below is a single T cell receptor beta chain sequence and its context. Its antigen is currently unknown. The data were obtained in a study of OX40 agonist ivuxolimab in advanced cancers. About the study: The patients' treatment was ivuxolimab, an agonistic anti-OX40 (CD134) antibody.

The data were produced by immunoSEQ multiplex PCR, yet TCRdb's version contains in-frame clones alone and is incomplete. Of about 98,000 clones listed, 90% to 95% were seen once; the top ten hold 0.25% to 0.3%. At cycle 4 day 1, cycle 7 day 1, and baseline, blood was sampled. Findings and limits, study-wide: Patients with a partial response at 0.1-3.0 mg/kg had among the lowest clonal expansion.

Per the germline V gene, CDR1 is SGHDN and CDR2 is FVKESK. The CDR3 runs to 12 residues. Trimming cost V 4 bases and J 3 bases, with 6 bases left between them. Specimen: CD4+ or CD8+ T cells sorted from blood, collected in a trial of the OX40 agonist ivuxolimab. This TCR derives from an adult with an advanced solid tumor such as melanoma, head and neck, liver or kidney cancer. The genes are TRBV14 and TRBJ1-1; the D gene is possibly TRBD1 (5 bases). The CDR3 here is CASSPGYTEAFF. CDR3 nucleotide sequence: TGTGCCAGCAGCCCAGGGTACACTGAAGCTTTCTTT.